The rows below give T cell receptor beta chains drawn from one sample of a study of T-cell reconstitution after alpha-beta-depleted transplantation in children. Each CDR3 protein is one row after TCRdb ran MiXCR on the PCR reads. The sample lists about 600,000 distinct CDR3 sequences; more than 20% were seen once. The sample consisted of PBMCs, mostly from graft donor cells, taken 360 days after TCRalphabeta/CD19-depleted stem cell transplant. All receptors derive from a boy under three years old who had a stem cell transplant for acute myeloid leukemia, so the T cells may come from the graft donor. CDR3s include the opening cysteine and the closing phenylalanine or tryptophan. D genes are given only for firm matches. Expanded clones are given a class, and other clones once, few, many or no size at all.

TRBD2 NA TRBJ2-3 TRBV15 TGTGCCACCAGCGTGGGACTAGCGTTCGGCACAGATACGCAGTATTTT CATSVGLAFGTDTQYF
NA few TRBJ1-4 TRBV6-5 TGTGCCAGCAGTTACAGGGAGGGTGAAAAACTGTTTTTT CASSYREGEKLFF
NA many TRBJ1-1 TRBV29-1 TGCAGCGTTGAACGGGCTGAAGCTTTCTTT CSVERAEAFF
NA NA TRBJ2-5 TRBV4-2 TGTGCCAGCAGCCAAGATCGGAATGTCAAGGAGACCCAGTACTTC CASSQDRNVKETQYF
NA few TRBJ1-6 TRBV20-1 TGCAGTGCTAGAGATGGGGGGGCCCCTAATAATTCACCCCTCCACTTT CSARDGGAPNNSPLHF
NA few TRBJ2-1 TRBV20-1 TGCAGTGCCACCGGAAGGGGGGGACGGCAGTTCTTC CSATGRGGRQFF
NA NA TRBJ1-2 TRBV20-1 TGCAGTGCTAGAACCGAATGGGCCCCCTATGGCTACACCTTC CSARTEWAPYGYTF
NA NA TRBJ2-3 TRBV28 TGTGCCAGCAGCTCGGGACACGAGACAGATACGCAGTATTTT CASSSGHETDTQYF
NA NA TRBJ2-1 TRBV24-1 TGTGCCACCCGCCCGGGGCAGCCGGGTAATGAGCAGTTCTTC CATRPGQPGNEQFF
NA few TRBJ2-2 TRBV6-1 TGTGCCAGCAGTGCAGGAGTCACCGGGGAGCTGTTTTTT CASSAGVTGELFF
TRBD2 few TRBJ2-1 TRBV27 TGTGCCAGCAGTTTAGGGCGGGGGGGCAATGAGCAGTTCTTC CASSLGRGGNEQFF
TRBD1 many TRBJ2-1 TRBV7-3 TGTGCCAGCAGCACCGGACAGGGGAATTTCAATGAGCAGTTCTTC CASSTGQGNFNEQFF
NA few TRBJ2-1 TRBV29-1 TGCAGCGCAATCAAGGACAGCAACTACAATGAGCAGTTCTTC CSAIKDSNYNEQFF
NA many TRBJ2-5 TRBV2 TGTGCCAGCAGTGAAAGGGGAGAGACCCAGTACTTC CASSERGETQYF
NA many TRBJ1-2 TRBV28 TGTGCCAGCAGCCCGACACTGGGGGGGGTCTATGGCTACACCTTC CASSPTLGGVYGYTF
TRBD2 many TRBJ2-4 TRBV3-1 TGTGCCAGCAGCCCATCCGCGGGGGGGGCCAATGACATTCAGTACTTC CASSPSAGGANDIQYF
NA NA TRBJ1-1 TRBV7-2 TGTGCCAGCAGCCGGGTCTTCCCGAACACTGAAGCTTTCTTT CASSRVFPNTEAFF
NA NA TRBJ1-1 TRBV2 TGTGCCAGCACCGATTCGGCTCCGAACACTGAAGCTTTCTTT CASTDSAPNTEAFF
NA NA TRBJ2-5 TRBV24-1 TGTGCCACCAGTGATTTCAGGGGAGAGACCCAGTACTTC CATSDFRGETQYF
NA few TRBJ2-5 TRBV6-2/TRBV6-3 TGTGCCAGCAGTTACTCGTTTTCGGGGACGGAAGAGACCCAGTACTTC CASSYSFSGTEETQYF
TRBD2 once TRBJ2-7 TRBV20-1 TGCAGTGCTAGAGGGTGGGGGGGGACCTACGAGCAGTACTTC CSARGWGGTYEQYF
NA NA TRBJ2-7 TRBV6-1 TGTGCCAGCAGTGCAGGGAACCCTTACGAGCAGTACTTC CASSAGNPYEQYF
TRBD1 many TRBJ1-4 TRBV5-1 TGCGCCAGCAGCTCGGGACAGAATAATGAAAAACTGTTTTTT CASSSGQNNEKLFF
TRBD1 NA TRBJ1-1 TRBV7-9 TGTGCCAGCAGCGCGGGACAGGGCGACACTGAAGCTTTCTTT CASSAGQGDTEAFF
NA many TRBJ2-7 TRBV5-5 TGTGCCAGCAGCTTTGCCGCCTGGGGCTCCTACGAGCAGTACTTC CASSFAAWGSYEQYF
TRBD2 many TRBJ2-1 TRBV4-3 TGCGCCAGCAGCCAAGGCGGCGGGGGGGCCTTTGGTACCTACAATGAGCAGTTCTTC CASSQGGGGAFGTYNEQFF
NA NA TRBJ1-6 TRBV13 TGTGCCAGCAGCTTGGCCGGACAGTTACCAAATTCACCCCTCCACTTT CASSLAGQLPNSPLHF
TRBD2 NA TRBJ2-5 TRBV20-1 TGCAGTGCTGGGACTAGCGCAGGAGAGACCCAGTACTTC CSAGTSAGETQYF
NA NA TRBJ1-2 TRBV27 TGTGCCAGCAGTTCCGGACTGCTCGATGGCTACACCTTC CASSSGLLDGYTF
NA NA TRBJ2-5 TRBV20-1 TGCAGTGCTCACACTTCGTCCGGACACAGGAAGTTAAAGGTGGAGACCCAGTACTTC CSAHTSSGHRKLKVETQYF
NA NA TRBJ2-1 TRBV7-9 TGTGCCAGCTTGAGGGCTACGGAGAATGAGCAGTTCTTC CASLRATENEQFF
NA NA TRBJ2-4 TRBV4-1 TGCGCCAGCAGCCAAGATGGTCGGAACAGTATGAACATTCAGTACTTC CASSQDGRNSMNIQYF
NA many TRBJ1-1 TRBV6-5 TGTGCCAGCAGTGGATTTGCCGTCGCTTTCTTT CASSGFAVAFF
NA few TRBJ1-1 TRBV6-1 TGTGCCAGCAGTGAAGCAGGGGGGTATGGAACTGAAGCTTTCTTT CASSEAGGYGTEAFF
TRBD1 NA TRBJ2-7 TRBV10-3 TGTGCCATCAGTCCGGGGACAGGGTCATACGAGCAGTACTTC CAISPGTGSYEQYF
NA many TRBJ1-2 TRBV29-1 TGCAGCGTTACTCTGAGGGGGTTCTATGGCTACACCTTC CSVTLRGFYGYTF
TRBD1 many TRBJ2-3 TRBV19 TGTGCCAGTAGACGCCTCGACAGGGGGAGCACAGATACGCAGTATTTT CASRRLDRGSTDTQYF
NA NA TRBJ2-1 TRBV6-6 TGTGCCAGCAGTTACATGAATGAGCAGTTCTTC CASSYMNEQFF
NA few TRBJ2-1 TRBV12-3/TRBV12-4 TGTGCCAGCAGTCACAACAGGGCCCGCAATGAGCAGTTCTTC CASSHNRARNEQFF
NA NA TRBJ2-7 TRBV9 TGTGCCAGCAGCGTACTTCCAGGCTACGAGCAGTACTTC CASSVLPGYEQYF
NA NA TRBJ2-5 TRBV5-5 TGTGCCAGCAGCTTGGGAGCAAACCAAGAGACCCAGTACTTC CASSLGANQETQYF
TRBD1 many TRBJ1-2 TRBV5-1 TGCGCCAGCAGTTTGACAGGGGCCGACTATGGCTACACCTTC CASSLTGADYGYTF
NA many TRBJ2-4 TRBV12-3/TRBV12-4 TGTGCCAGCAGCTCCCGACCCAAAAACATTCAGTACTTC CASSSRPKNIQYF